These 16 T cell receptor beta chains were all obtained from the same sample, sequenced in a study of blood T cells in healthy people across ages (dated by TCRdb to the mid-2010s). Libraries were made using 5' RACE. Data came from an Illumina HiSeq 2500. The second PCR ran for about 6 to 12 cycles and used a J-beta primer mix along with a sample-barcoded 5' primer. TCRdb trimmed the raw reads at Q25, called clones with MiXCR and kept productive beta chains. Identical CDR3 proteins give one entry, which carries the most common genes and DNA. The sample table contains 1.5 million to 2 million distinct CDR3 sequences; only one count was recorded for 40% to 55% of them. About 2.1% of the sample comes from the top ten. The specimen sequenced was blood. Receptors were obtained from a middle-aged woman in good health.

This clonotype occurred once. V is TRBV7-2 and J is TRBJ1-1, with D uncertain. The CDR3 sequence is 15 residues long. CDR1 is SGHTA, CDR2 FQGNSA, per germline. Trimming removed 2 bases at V and 1 base at J, with 11 bases between. CDR3 DNA sequence: TGTGCCAGCAGCTTACGTGGAAGAGCGAACACTGAAGCTTTCTTT. It yields the protein CASSLRGRANTEAFF.

The chain uses TRBV24-1 and TRBJ2-1; D possibly matches TRBD1 or TRBD2 (6 bases each). V dropped 0 bases and J dropped 7 bases, with 18 bases sitting between them. Germline V lookup: CDR1 KGHDR, CDR2 SFDVKD. The CDR3 sequence is 17 residues long. The CDR3 reads CATSDLQGGNTENEQFF. In DNA form, the CDR3 reads TGTGCCACCAGTGATTTGCAAGGGGGGAATACAGAGAATGAGCAGTTCTTC.

The V call is TRBV27, the J call TRBJ1-5, with D possibly TRBD1 on 5 matching bases. The germline CDR1 and CDR2 sequences are MNHEY and SMNVEV (reference sequence). The V end lost 5 bases, the J end lost 1 base, and 12 bases lay between the germline ends. The CDR3 consists of 15 residues. The CDR3 DNA sequence: TGTGCCAGCAGTGTATGGAACAGGAGCAATCAGCCCCAGCATTTT. Residues: CASSVWNRSNQPQHF.

This chain links TRBV24-1 with TRBJ2-6, with D unresolved. CDR1 is KGHDR, CDR2 SFDVKD, per germline. This CDR3 has 14 amino acids. V gave up 6 bases and J gave up 2 bases, with 7 bases separating them. The CDR3 nucleotides read TGTGCCACCAGTTTAGGGACTGGGGCCAACGTCCTGACTTTC. Protein product: CATSLGTGANVLTF.

The chain joins TRBV27 to TRBJ1-2; D is possibly TRBD1 (5 bases). The CDR3 contains 13 residues. V was pared by 5 bases and J by 8 bases, with 15 bases between. CDR1 MNHEY and CDR2 SMNVEV come from the germline V gene (reference sequence). The CDR3 loop is CASSPPGGAGYTF. DNA for the CDR3: TGTGCCAGCAGTCCTCCCGGGGGTGCCGGCTACACCTTC.

V is TRBV13 and J is TRBJ2-3, with D maybe TRBD2 (7 bases). Trimming took off 3 bases at V and 1 base at J, with 23 bases between the two ends. Germline V gene data show CDR1 as PRHDT and CDR2 as FYEKMQ (reference sequence). The CDR3 extends over 19 amino acids. The CDR3 reads CASSFSTGGGVFGTDTQYF. In DNA, the CDR3 is TGTGCCAGCAGCTTTTCCACTGGCGGGGGCGTCTTCGGCACAGATACGCAGTATTTT.

The genes are TRBV10-3 and TRBJ1-2, with TRBD1 matching 9 bases. The CDR3 spans 13 residues. Looked up from germline, CDR1 is ENHRY and CDR2 is SYGVKD. Trimming at V came to 6 bases and at J to 8 bases, leaving 7 bases not matched to a gene. The CDR3 bases are TGTGCCATCAGGGGGGGACAGGGTAGCGGCTACACCTTC. Protein product: CAIRGGQGSGYTF.

The genes are TRBV20-1 and TRBJ1-1, with 9 bases fitting TRBD1. V shed 6 bases, J shed 0 bases, and the junction held 8 bases outside the gene matches. CDR1 DFQATT and CDR2 SNEGSKA come from the germline V gene (reference sequence). The CDR3 is 15 residues long. Written as DNA, the CDR3 is TGCAGTGCACCCGACAGGGGGGCGGTGAACACTGAAGCTTTCTTT. Amino acid sequence: CSAPDRGAVNTEAFF.

This chain links TRBV7-2 with TRBJ2-1; D possibly corresponds to TRBD2 (6 bases). The J call may be wrong; the DNA end is better matched by TRBJ2-7. This CDR3 contains 16 residues. Germline loops: CDR1 SGHTA, CDR2 FQGNSA. The CDR3 region has the DNA TGTGCCAGCAGCTTAAGATCCGGCGGGGTCTACAATGAGCAGTACTTC. This sequence encodes CASSLRSGGVYNEQYF.

This rearrangement joins TRBV4-3 to TRBJ2-3; 9 bases map to TRBD2. Germline V gives CDR1 LGHNA, CDR2 YSLEER. The V and J ends lost 0 bases and 2 bases, in that order; junction bases with no gene match: 6. This CDR3 region has 17 residues. CDR3: CASSQDRASGTTDTQYF. The DNA for the CDR3 is TGCGCCAGCAGCCAAGATCGAGCTAGCGGGACCACAGATACGCAGTATTTT.

V gene TRBV6-2 or TRBV6-3 combines with J gene TRBJ1-1, with D unclear. The CDR3 runs 18 residues. Looked up from germline, CDR1 is MNHEY and CDR2 is SVGEGT. V gave up 5 bases and J gave up 0 bases, with 22 bases separating them. The CDR3 nucleotides are TGTGCCAGCAGTAGAGGGCCTCCCCAGATTGATATGAACACTGAAGCTTTCTTT. Residues: CASSRGPPQIDMNTEAFF.

The V and J genes are TRBV20-1 and TRBJ1-4; D is possibly TRBD1 (6 bases). With 2 bases removed from V and 10 bases from J, the gap between germline ends came to 20 bases. Germline V gene data show CDR1 as DFQATT and CDR2 as SNEGSKA (reference sequence). The CDR3 runs to 15 residues. The CDR3 here is CSARRGGGSLGKLFF. The CDR3 nucleotides are TGCAGTGCTAGAAGGGGGGGGGGCTCCCTAGGAAAACTGTTTTTT.

The chain recombines TRBV6-2 or TRBV6-3 with TRBJ2-4; D ambiguous. The germline V gene encodes CDR1 MNHEY and CDR2 SVGEGT. The CDR3 consists of 15 residues. The ends were cut back, 6 bases at V and 0 bases at J, with 12 bases in the middle. For the CDR3, the DNA is TGTGCCAGCAGCCGCGATCAGCTAGCCAAAAACATTCAGTACTTC. Amino acid sequence: CASSRDQLAKNIQYF.

The chain combines TRBV29-1 with TRBJ2-7, with D perhaps given as TRBD1 or TRBD2 (5 bases each). Deletions cut 8 bases from V and 5 bases from J, with 16 bases between. In germline, CDR1 is SQVTM, CDR2 ANQGSEA. The CDR3 has 12 amino acids. CDR3 protein: CSSMRGAHEQYF. In DNA form, the CDR3 reads TGCAGCTCTATGAGGGGAGCCCACGAGCAGTACTTC.

Concerning this clonotype: At one end, the junction sequence differs from germline, possibly due to a read error. The rearrangement links TRBV10-2 to TRBJ2-3, with D possibly being TRBD1 (5 bases). Germline values: CDR1 WSHSY, CDR2 SAAADI. The CDR3 sequence is 13 residues long. In DNA form, the CDR3 reads TGCGCCAGCAAACTGGAGAGCACAGGTACGCAGTATTTT. Its protein is CASKLESTGTQYF.

The genes are TRBV18 and TRBJ2-5; D is possibly TRBD1 or TRBD2 (5 bases each). The germline V gene encodes CDR1 KGHSH and CDR2 LQKENI. There are 13 residues in the CDR3. Trimming removed 11 bases from V and 4 bases from J, with 17 bases in between. CDR3 coding DNA: TGTGCCTCCGGGACCGCCGCGCCAGAGACCCAGTACTTC. Translation: CASGTAAPETQYF.